The rows below give T cell receptor beta chains drawn from one sample of a study of cytomegalovirus exposure and HLA in healthy donors. Method: immunoSEQ multiplex PCR; TCRdb's copy keeps in-frame clones and lacks some. Of about 62,000 clones listed, roughly 80% are singletons. Sequenced material: PBMCs. These receptors originate from a woman aged 25 to 39 in good health and CMV-seronegative. The CDR3 runs from the conserved cysteine through the conserved F or W.

CDR3 length: 9; V gene: TRBV7-2; J gene: TRBJ1-2; CDR3 protein: CAVGGGYTF
CDR3 length: 12; V gene: TRBV9; J gene: TRBJ1-1; CDR3 protein: CASSAPGTEAFF
CDR3 length: 14; V gene: TRBV13; J gene: TRBJ2-1; CDR3 protein: CASSLGWRDNEQFF
CDR3 length: 14; V gene: TRBV19; J gene: TRBJ1-1; CDR3 protein: CASRPDRENTEAFF
CDR3 length: 16; V gene: TRBV5-4; J gene: TRBJ2-2; CDR3 protein: CASSLRSGGAYGELFF
CDR3 length: 12; V gene: TRBV6-5; J gene: TRBJ1-1; CDR3 protein: CASRQGHAEAFF
CDR3 length: 13; V gene: TRBV10-1; J gene: TRBJ1-4; CDR3 protein: CASSGGPGEKLFF
CDR3 length: 15; V gene: TRBV6-1; J gene: TRBJ1-1; CDR3 protein: CASSRAGTKNTEAFF
CDR3 length: 13; V gene: TRBV7-2; J gene: TRBJ1-2; CDR3 protein: CASSTRDRDGYTF
CDR3 length: 13; V gene: TRBV6-6; J gene: TRBJ1-5; CDR3 protein: CASSPGKDQPQHF
CDR3 length: 13; V gene: TRBV28; J gene: TRBJ2-7; CDR3 protein: CASSFSGTYEQYF
CDR3 length: 13; V gene: TRBV19; J gene: TRBJ1-1; CDR3 protein: CASRVLRGTEAFF
CDR3 length: 14; V gene: TRBV19; J gene: TRBJ1-1; CDR3 protein: CASRIDRAGTEAFF
CDR3 length: 14; V gene: TRBV7-8; J gene: TRBJ1-4; CDR3 protein: CASSFYSGDEKLFF
CDR3 length: 14; V gene: TRBV27; J gene: TRBJ1-1; CDR3 protein: CASSELDRGFKAFF
CDR3 length: 15; V gene: TRBV4-1; J gene: TRBJ1-2; CDR3 protein: CASSQDWTGGRGYTF
CDR3 length: 16; V gene: TRBV4-3; J gene: TRBJ2-1; CDR3 protein: CASSQWTSGTYNEQFF
CDR3 length: 15; V gene: TRBV28; J gene: TRBJ2-7; CDR3 protein: CASSLAPGGQAEQYF
CDR3 length: 19; V gene: TRBV19; J gene: TRBJ1-2; CDR3 protein: CASSTVADRKTNNNYGYTF
CDR3 length: 10; V gene: TRBV28; J gene: TRBJ2-7; CDR3 protein: CASRADEQYF
CDR3 length: 13; V gene: TRBV7-8; J gene: TRBJ1-6; CDR3 protein: CASSTGGNSPLHF
CDR3 length: 15; V gene: TRBV6-5; J gene: TRBJ1-1; CDR3 protein: CASNSGDRVNTEAFF
CDR3 length: 13; V gene: TRBV19; J gene: TRBJ2-7; CDR3 protein: CASSNSLTYEQYF
CDR3 length: 14; V gene: TRBV7-6; J gene: TRBJ2-3; CDR3 protein: CASSLGQITDTQYF
CDR3 length: 14; V gene: TRBV7-2; J gene: TRBJ2-5; CDR3 protein: CASSLGGEQETQYF
CDR3 length: 14; V gene: TRBV4-1; J gene: TRBJ1-6; CDR3 protein: CASSPTGGNSPLHF
CDR3 length: 11; V gene: TRBV18; J gene: TRBJ2-7; CDR3 protein: CASSRAYEQYF
CDR3 length: 15; V gene: TRBV27; J gene: TRBJ2-2; CDR3 protein: CASSLGQINTGELFF
CDR3 length: 15; V gene: TRBV15; J gene: TRBJ2-5; CDR3 protein: CATSRDGQFRETQYF
CDR3 length: 15; V gene: TRBV19; J gene: TRBJ1-5; CDR3 protein: CASSPHRARNQPQHF
CDR3 length: 17; V gene: TRBV7-6; J gene: TRBJ1-1; CDR3 protein: CASSLDSGEGQITEAFF
CDR3 length: 17; V gene: TRBV9; J gene: TRBJ2-3; CDR3 protein: CASSVGAGDSSTDTQYF
CDR3 length: 13; V gene: TRBV18; J gene: TRBJ2-3; CDR3 protein: CASSPGFTDTQYF
CDR3 length: 12; V gene: TRBV27; J gene: TRBJ2-1; CDR3 protein: CASSLGSNGQFF
CDR3 length: 16; V gene: TRBV5-6; J gene: TRBJ2-5; CDR3 protein: CASSLGLLAGVETQYF
CDR3 length: 19; V gene: TRBV7-9; J gene: TRBJ2-6; CDR3 protein: CASSPRTGTALSGANVLTF
CDR3 length: 17; V gene: TRBV5-1; J gene: TRBJ1-4; CDR3 protein: CASSLGQGRVSREKLFF
CDR3 length: 15; V gene: TRBV6-1; J gene: TRBJ2-7; CDR3 protein: CASSAWDRGHYEQYF
CDR3 length: 15; V gene: TRBV5-1; J gene: TRBJ1-6; CDR3 protein: CASSLIDRGGSPLHF
CDR3 length: 14; V gene: TRBV18; J gene: TRBJ1-5; CDR3 protein: CASSPTGLGQPQHF
CDR3 length: 14; V gene: TRBV27; J gene: TRBJ1-1; CDR3 protein: CASSSTGSITEAFF
CDR3 length: 15; V gene: TRBV6-6; J gene: TRBJ2-1; CDR3 protein: CASSYVLTTNNEQFF
CDR3 length: 15; V gene: TRBV28; J gene: TRBJ1-4; CDR3 protein: CASREPGQLNEKLFF
CDR3 length: 16; V gene: TRBV7-2; J gene: TRBJ1-1; CDR3 protein: CASSLAVGVMNTEAFF